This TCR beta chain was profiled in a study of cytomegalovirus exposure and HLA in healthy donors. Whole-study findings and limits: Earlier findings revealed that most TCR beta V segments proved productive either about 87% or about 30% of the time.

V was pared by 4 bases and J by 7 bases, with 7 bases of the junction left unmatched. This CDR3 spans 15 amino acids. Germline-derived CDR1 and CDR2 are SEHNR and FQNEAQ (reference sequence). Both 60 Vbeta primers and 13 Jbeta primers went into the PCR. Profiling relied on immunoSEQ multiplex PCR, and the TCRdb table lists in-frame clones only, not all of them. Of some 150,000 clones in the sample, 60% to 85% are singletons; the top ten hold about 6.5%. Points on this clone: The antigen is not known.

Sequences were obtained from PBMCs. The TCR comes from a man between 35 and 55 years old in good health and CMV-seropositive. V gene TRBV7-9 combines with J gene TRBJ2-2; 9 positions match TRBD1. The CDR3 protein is CASSYGQGYGGELFF. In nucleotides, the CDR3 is TGTGCCAGCAGCTACGGACAGGGGTATGGCGGGGAGCTGTTTTTT.